The 10 T cell receptor beta chains reported below all come from one sample, sequenced in a study of cytomegalovirus exposure and HLA in healthy donors. In the PCR, 60 Vbeta and 13 Jbeta primers were used. Assay: immunoSEQ multiplex PCR; the TCRdb copy retains only in-frame clones and omits some. The sample records more than 90,000 clones, roughly 78% being singletons. The sequenced sample was PBMCs. The receptor source for this set is a woman aged 55-75 years in good health and CMV-seronegative.

The chain has TRBV5-6 and TRBJ2-1; a weak D match, TRBD1 (6 bases). The CDR3 is 18 residues long. Trimming shortened V by 5 bases and J by 7 bases, and 28 bases separated the two germline ends. Germline V gene lookup returns CDR1 SGHDT and CDR2 YYEEEE. CDR3 DNA: TGTGCCAGCAGTTTTTGGAGGACCGGGACAATTGCTAAGAATGAGCAGTTCTTC. This sequence encodes CASSFWRTGTIAKNEQFF.

The chain couples TRBV7-2 to TRBJ2-5; a weak D match, TRBD2 (6 bases). Germline V gene sequence: CDR1 SGHTA, CDR2 FQGNSA. V dropped 4 bases and J dropped 3 bases, with 15 bases sitting between them. This CDR3 contains 15 residues. The CDR3 reads CASSSGGRGEETQYF. In DNA form, the CDR3 reads TGTGCCAGCAGCTCCGGTGGGCGGGGAGAAGAGACCCAGTACTTC.

The J gene is TRBJ1-1, the V gene TRBV7-6; D perhaps matches TRBD1 (6 bases). Per the germline V gene, CDR1 is SGHVS and CDR2 is FNYEAQ. This CDR3 region has 17 residues. Trimming cost V 2 bases and J 1 base, with 17 bases left between them. The CDR3 spells CASSLQGPNVGNTEAFF. The CDR3 DNA sequence: TGTGCCAGCAGCTTACAGGGGCCAAACGTCGGGAACACTGAAGCTTTCTTT.

CDR3 protein: CASSLAPPSGGAGTQYF. DNA of the CDR3: TGTGCCAGCAGCTTAGCGCCTCCTAGCGGGGGGGCGGGGACCCAGTACTTC. This sequence joins TRBV7-2 and TRBJ2-5; 12 bases agree with TRBD2. The CDR3 runs to 17 residues. V shed 0 bases, J shed 7 bases, and the junction held 9 bases outside the gene matches. Germline lookup yields CDR1 SGHTA and CDR2 FQGNSA.

CDR3 amino acids: CASSSRAGNNEQFF. Written as DNA, the CDR3 is TGTGCCAGCAGCTCAAGGGCGGGAAATAATGAGCAGTTCTTC. This sequence joins TRBV7-7 and TRBJ2-1; possible D gene TRBD2, 6 bases. The ends were cut back, 4 bases at V and 7 bases at J, with 14 bases in the middle. Germline lookup yields CDR1 SSHAT and CDR2 FNYEAQ (reference sequence). This CDR3 is built from 14 residues. Variable domain in full (rest from reference TRBV7-7 and TRBJ2-1): GAGVSQSPRYKVTKRGQDVTLRCDPISSHATLYWYQQALGQGPEFLTYFNYEAQPDKSGLPSDRFSAERPEGSISTLTIQRTEQRDSAMYRCASSSRAGNNEQFFGPGTRLTVL.

V usage is TRBV5-1 and J usage is TRBJ2-7, with 9 bases that match TRBD1. Losses at the gene ends were 3 bases for V and 3 bases for J; bases not matched to a gene: 7. The CDR3 has 15 residues. Germline loops: CDR1 SGHRS, CDR2 YFSETQ. DNA for the CDR3: TGCGCCAGCAGCTACCTACAGGGGGCAAACTACGAGCAGTACTTC. This encodes CASSYLQGANYEQYF.

This clone was found a few times. This sequence joins TRBV28 and TRBJ1-2, with D possibly being TRBD1 (5 bases). The CDR3 extends over 18 amino acids. Germline V lookup: CDR1 MDHEN, CDR2 SYDVKM. Trimming pared 4 bases from V and 2 bases from J, leaving 23 bases between. CDR3 nucleotides: TGTGCCAGCAGTTCCTACCGGGACTTATCCTTGGCGAACTATGGCTACACCTTC. It translates to CASSSYRDLSLANYGYTF.

This rearrangement joins TRBV10-2 to TRBJ2-7; 10 bases map to TRBD1. V was clipped by 4 bases and J by 6 bases; unmatched bases: 0. Germline values: CDR1 WSHSY, CDR2 SAAADI. The CDR3 runs to 12 residues. The CDR3 DNA is TGCGCCAGCAGTGGGGACAGGGGCGAGCAGTACTTC. Protein sequence: CASSGDRGEQYF.

The gene calls are TRBV6-5 and TRBJ1-5, with 10 bases aligning to TRBD1. There are 15 residues in the CDR3. The V gene end was trimmed by 5 bases and the J gene end by 5 bases; junction bases not matched to a gene: 6. Germline V gene sequence: CDR1 MNHEY, CDR2 SVGAGI. The CDR3 is CASSRGQGSDQPQHF. The CDR3 coding sequence is TGTGCCAGCAGTAGGGGACAGGGGTCGGATCAGCCCCAGCATTTT.

This clone came up once. The genes are TRBV28 and TRBJ2-1; tentative D call: TRBD2 (7 bases). The CDR3 loop spans 17 amino acids. V was clipped by 3 bases and J by 2 bases, with 17 bases between them. Looked up from germline, CDR1 is MDHEN and CDR2 is SYDVKM. CDR3 bases: TGTGCCAGCAGTTTGGCGGGGGCGGGAAAGCCCTACAATGAGCAGTTCTTC. Its translation is CASSLAGAGKPYNEQFF.